One sample yielded the 8 T cell receptor beta chains listed below, sequenced in a study of cytomegalovirus exposure and HLA in healthy donors. Researchers ran the PCR with 60 Vbeta and 13 Jbeta primers. The data were produced by immunoSEQ multiplex PCR, yet TCRdb's version contains in-frame clones alone and is incomplete. The sample includes roughly 200,000 clones, roughly 80% of them seen just once. Sequencing was performed on PBMCs. The source of these receptors is a boy between 5 and 17 years old in good health and CMV-seronegative.

V is TRBV2 and J is TRBJ2-1; the D gene is possibly TRBD1 (6 bases). CDR1 is SNHLY and CDR2 is FYNNEI in the germline V gene. The CDR3 has 15 residues. The ends were cut back, 5 bases at V and 8 bases at J, with 19 bases in the middle. CDR3 region: CASSRETGLLDEQFF. The CDR3 coding sequence is TGTGCCAGCAGTAGGGAGACAGGCCTTTTAGATGAGCAGTTCTTC.

This rearrangement joins TRBV6-5 to TRBJ2-5, with TRBD2 matching 7 bases. The J call is doubtful: the DNA matches TRBJ2-7 better. The CDR3 runs 14 residues. Germline V gives CDR1 MNHEY, CDR2 SVGAGI. The CDR3 bases are TGTGCCAGCAGTTTGCGGGAGAGTAACCACGAGCAGTACTTC. It specifies CASSLRESNHEQYF.

This chain uses TRBV6-1 with TRBJ1-2; no definite D call. Germline V gene sequence: CDR1 MNHNS, CDR2 SASEGT. The CDR3 extends over 13 amino acids. Trimming shortened V by 2 bases and J by 2 bases, and 6 bases separated the two germline ends. CDR3 protein: CASSESGNYGYTF. Here the CDR3 DNA reads TGTGCCAGCAGTGAATCGGGGAACTATGGCTACACCTTC.

The genes are TRBV11-2 and TRBJ1-1, with 9 bases lining up with TRBD1. The length of the CDR3 is 16 residues. CDR1 is SGHAT, CDR2 FQNNGV, per germline. V was pared by 2 bases and J by 2 bases, with 6 bases of the junction left unmatched. The CDR3 is CASSLQPQGANTEAFF. CDR3 nucleotides: TGTGCCAGCAGCTTACAACCACAGGGGGCAAACACTGAAGCTTTCTTT.

This clone was counted once. The chain recombines TRBV15 with TRBJ2-3; weak D call: TRBD1 (6 bases). Trimming pared 1 base from V and 5 bases from J, leaving 13 bases between. Germline V CDR1 and CDR2: LNHNV, YYDKDF (reference sequence). The CDR3 length is 15 residues. CDR3 protein: CATSRGQGFRDTQYF. CDR3 DNA: TGTGCCACCAGCAGAGGCCAGGGGTTTAGAGATACGCAGTATTTT.

In nucleotides, the CDR3 is TGTGCCTGGAGTCAGGCAAATACGGAAGCTTTCTTT. Residues: CAWSQANTEAFF. This chain connects TRBV30 to TRBJ1-1, with unresolved D. V shed 2 bases and J shed 8 bases, with 12 bases lying between them. The CDR3 length is 12 residues. In germline, CDR1 is GTSNPN, CDR2 SVGIG (reference sequence).

This clone was picked up a small number of times. The rearrangement uses TRBV5-6 and TRBJ2-5; TRBD1 aligns across 7 bases. The germline V gene encodes CDR1 SGHDT and CDR2 YYEEEE. The ends lost 1 base at V and 6 bases at J; junction bases unmatched: 3. The CDR3 has 13 amino acids. CDR3 sequence reads: CASSLPGQKTQYF. CDR3 sequence (DNA): TGTGCCAGCAGCTTGCCGGGACAGAAGACCCAGTACTTC. Drawing the rest from reference TRBV5-6 and TRBJ2-5, the complete variable domain is DAGVTQSPTHLIKTRGQQVTLRCSPKSGHDTVSWYQQALGQGPQFIFQYYEEEERQRGNFPDRFSGHQFPNYSSELNVNALLLGDSALYLCASSLPGQKTQYFGPGTRLLVL.

This clone has only one observation. The chain combines TRBV28 with TRBJ2-7; no clear D gene. Germline-derived CDR1 and CDR2 are MDHEN and SYDVKM. V was cut by 2 bases and J by 3 bases, with 5 bases left in between. The CDR3 length is 12 residues. The CDR3 DNA follows: TGTGCCAGCAGTTTACCACACTACGAGCAGTACTTC. The encoded protein is CASSLPHYEQYF. The full variable domain, in which reference TRBV28 and TRBJ2-7 provide the parts outside the CDR3, is DVKVTQSSRYLVKRTGEKVFLECVQDMDHENMFWYRQDPGLGLRLIYFSYDVKMKEKGDIPEGYSVSREKKERFSLILESASTNQTSMYLCASSLPHYEQYFGPGTRLTVT.